This T cell receptor (beta chain) is drawn from a study of identical twins. This clonotype was seen repeatedly, ten times or more. With 7 bases removed from V and 5 bases from J, the gap between germline ends came to 18 bases. The CDR3 extends over 15 amino acids. Each CDR3 protein is one row after TCRdb ran MiXCR on the 5' RACE reads. The sample lists approximately 500,000 distinct CDR3 sequences; 20% to 25% were seen once. In addition, the sample was reused for a study of T cells expressing NK-cell markers. This second study says: The sequencing cohort of eight donors included seven HCMV-seropositive individuals and one seronegative individual. Within several experiments, an anti-gamma-delta TCR antibody kept the sorting limited to alpha-beta TCR T cells. The study found dominant NKG2C+ clonotypes at about 1.0-8% of CD8+ T cells in five or six donors.

The chain has TRBV12-3 or TRBV12-4 and TRBJ2-1; D could derive from TRBD1 or TRBD2 (5 bases each). The sequencing input was CD4+ T cells sorted from blood. The source is a woman aged 18-29 years in good health. DNA of the CDR3: TGTGCCAGCACCAAGCCCGGGGCCGAGCACAATGAGCAGTTCTTC. Translation: CASTKPGAEHNEQFF.